A single sample gave rise to the 25 T cell receptor beta chains below, sequenced in a study of T cell responses to AZD1222 COVID-19 vaccine. Libraries were prepared by immunoSEQ multiplex PCR; TCRdb keeps only in-frame clonotypes and omits some of them. The repertoire holds around 260,000 clones, with 93% as singletons. The sample in question was peripheral blood, obtained on day 0 of AZD1222 vaccination. All receptors come from an adult in good health.

V gene TRBV28 combines with J gene TRBJ2-5; the match to TRBD1 covers 8 bases. The germline gives CDR1 MDHEN, CDR2 SYDVKM. This CDR3 is 15 amino acids long. The J segment lost 5 bases and the V segment lost 5 bases, leaving 10 bases of the junction unmatched. The CDR3 region has the DNA TGTGCCAGCAGTCCAAGTGCAGGGGGCGCGGAGACCCAGTACTTC. Its translation is CASSPSAGGAETQYF.

The rearrangement uses TRBV19 and TRBJ1-2; D ambiguous. Germline V gene data show CDR1 as LNHDA and CDR2 as SQIVND (reference sequence). Trimming cost V 7 bases and J 0 bases, with 24 bases left between them. The CDR3 totals 18 residues. The CDR3 loop is CASTRSNWEVSANYGYTF. In DNA form, the CDR3 reads TGTGCCAGTACCAGATCGAATTGGGAGGTCTCGGCTAACTATGGCTACACCTTC.

This clone was detected only once. The CDR3: CASTGRNANTGELFF. CDR3 sequence (DNA): TGTGCCAGCACTGGCCGTAACGCGAACACCGGGGAGCTGTTTTTT. The rearrangement links TRBV7-6 to TRBJ2-2; D is undetermined. Germline V gene sequence: CDR1 SGHVS, CDR2 FNYEAQ. The CDR3 runs 15 residues. Trimming took off 7 bases at V and 0 bases at J, with 12 bases between the two ends.

This clone is a singleton in its sample. CDR3 in amino acids: CASVAGNTGELFF. CDR3 sequence (DNA): TGCGCCAGCGTCGCGGGAAACACCGGGGAGCTGTTTTTT. The J gene is TRBJ2-2, the V gene TRBV10-2; possible D gene TRBD2, 6 bases. V dropped 8 bases and J dropped 2 bases, with 9 bases sitting between them. This CDR3 is 13 amino acids long. Per the germline V gene, CDR1 is WSHSY and CDR2 is SAAADI.

The rearrangement uses TRBV5-6 and TRBJ1-1; D remains ambiguous. V gave up 4 bases and J gave up 0 bases, with 7 bases separating them. Germline CDR1 and CDR2: SGHDT and YYEEEE. The CDR3 has 13 residues. DNA of the CDR3: TGTGCCAGCAGCCTTCCCCTGAACACTGAAGCTTTCTTT. Amino acids: CASSLPLNTEAFF. Combining the CDR3 with reference TRBV5-6 and TRBJ1-1 gives the whole variable domain DAGVTQSPTHLIKTRGQQVTLRCSPKSGHDTVSWYQQALGQGPQFIFQYYEEEERQRGNFPDRFSGHQFPNYSSELNVNALLLGDSALYLCASSLPLNTEAFFGQGTRLTVV.

This clone was counted once. This chain uses TRBV6-2 or TRBV6-3 with TRBJ2-2; 7 nucleotides match TRBD1. Germline trimming cut 0 bases from V and 8 bases from J; bases unmatched to any gene: 3. Germline CDR1 is MNHEY and CDR2 is SVGEGT. The CDR3 is 14 amino acids. The CDR3 bases are TGTGCCAGCAGTTACTCGACAGGGTCTGGGGAGCTGTTTTTT. This encodes CASSYSTGSGELFF.

This chain links TRBV20-1 with TRBJ2-7; D gene unclear. The V end was cut by 3 bases, the J end by 3 bases, with 6 bases between. The germline CDR1 and CDR2 sequences are DFQATT and SNEGSKA (reference sequence). The CDR3 sequence is 11 residues long. Here the CDR3 reads CSARELYEQYF. CDR3 in DNA: TGCAGTGCTAGGGAGCTCTACGAGCAGTACTTC.

This clone was observed a single time. The V gene is TRBV2, the J gene TRBJ1-3; 10 nucleotides agree with TRBD1. V lost 4 bases, J lost 3 bases, and 3 bases stayed unmatched. This CDR3 has 15 amino acids. CDR1 and CDR2 from the germline V gene are SNHLY and FYNNEI. CDR3 nucleotides: TGTGCCAGCAGTGCCGGGACAGGGGTTGGAAACACCATATATTTT. It is translated as CASSAGTGVGNTIYF.

The rearrangement uses TRBV25-1 and TRBJ2-1; 11 bases agree with TRBD1. Germline V lookup: CDR1 MGHDK, CDR2 SYGVNS. The V gene end was trimmed by 1 base and the J gene end by 9 bases; junction bases not matched to a gene: 11. CDR3 size: 17 residues. The CDR3 here is CASSELGQGAMMGEQFF. The CDR3 nucleotides are TGTGCCAGCAGTGAATTAGGACAGGGGGCGATGATGGGTGAGCAGTTCTTC. The entire variable domain, with the rest obtained from reference TRBV25-1 and TRBJ2-1, is as follows: EADIYQTPRYLVIGTGKKITLECSQTMGHDKMYWYQQDPGMELHLIHYSYGVNSTEKGDLSSESTVSRIRTEHFPLTLESARPSHTSQYLCASSELGQGAMMGEQFFGPGTRLTVL.

The DNA of the CDR3 is TGTGCCAGCAGACCGACAGGGAACACTGAAGCTTTCTTT. It specifies CASRPTGNTEAFF. The chain carries TRBV12-3 or TRBV12-4 and TRBJ1-1; perhaps TRBD1 as D (6 bases). The germline V and J ends were trimmed by 6 bases and 1 base, with 9 bases remaining between them. The CDR3 consists of 13 residues.

This clone was recorded once. The chain joins TRBV4-2 to TRBJ1-4, with a possible D match to TRBD1 (5 bases). The CDR3 extends over 13 amino acids. The germline CDR1 and CDR2 sequences are LGHNA and YNFKEQ. The V and J ends lost 1 base and 7 bases respectively, with 7 bases between them. The CDR3 here is CASSQARAEKLFF. CDR3 nucleotides: TGTGCCAGCAGCCAAGCCAGGGCTGAAAAACTGTTTTTT.

V is TRBV19 and J is TRBJ1-1; D remains ambiguous. V lost 8 bases and J lost 5, with 12 bases in between. From germline, CDR1 is LNHDA and CDR2 SQIVND (reference sequence). The CDR3 length is 12 residues. The CDR3 nucleotides are TGTGCCAGTCGGACGGGGAAAACTGAAGCTTTCTTT. It is translated as CASRTGKTEAFF.

V usage is TRBV12-2 and J usage is TRBJ1-5; no check of the table's D call, TRBD1, against the DNA was made. TRBV12-2 is flagged as a pseudogene. CDR3 length equals 15 residues. Here the CDR3 DNA reads TGTGCAAGTCGCCCCGGACAGGGTGACAATCAGCCCCAGCATTTT. Translating gives CASRPGQGDNQPQHF.

The V call is TRBV2, the J call TRBJ2-7; TRBD1 matches 10 bases. V lost 6 bases and J lost 7; bases outside the gene matches: 9. CDR1 and CDR2 (germline): SNHLY, FYNNEI. The CDR3 extends over 14 amino acids. DNA of the CDR3: TGTGCCAGCAGGCCGGGACAGGGGACGGGTGAGCAGTACTTC. As protein: CASRPGQGTGEQYF.

V is TRBV5-1 and J is TRBJ2-7; the match to TRBD1 covers 8 bases. Trimming took 7 bases from V and 2 from J; bases not matched to a gene: 5. The CDR3 consists of 13 residues. CDR1 and CDR2 from the germline V gene are SGHRS and YFSETQ. DNA of the CDR3: TGCGCCAGCCGCCGGGACAGGCCCTACGAGCAGTACTTC. Residues: CASRRDRPYEQYF.

CDR3 coding DNA: TGTGCCAGCAGCCCTTCGGGCAGGGGATTCCGTGGTAATCAGCCCCAGCATTTT. Encoded protein: CASSPSGRGFRGNQPQHF. The chain couples TRBV3-1 (or the pseudogene TRBV3-2) to TRBJ1-5; TRBD1 is a possible D gene (6 bases). The V gene lost 4 bases and the J gene lost 4 bases, with 23 bases spanning the gap. CDR3 size: 18 residues. Germline V gives CDR1 LGHDT, CDR2 YNNKEL (reference sequence).

J is TRBJ1-5 and V is TRBV7-9; D ambiguous. V dropped 5 bases and J dropped 9 bases, with 14 bases sitting between them. Per the germline V gene, CDR1 is SEHNR and CDR2 is FQNEAQ (reference sequence). CDR3 length: 13 residues. The CDR3 region is CASSPDHIAPQHF. The CDR3 DNA reads TGTGCCAGCAGCCCGGACCATATCGCGCCCCAGCATTTT. The variable domain in full, with the rest retrieved from reference TRBV7-9 and TRBJ1-5, is DTGVSQNPRHKITKRGQNVTFRCDPISEHNRLYWYRQTLGQGPEFLTYFQNEAQLEKSRLLSDRFSAERPKGSFSTLEIQRTEQGDSAMYLCASSPDHIAPQHFGDGTRLSIL.

The V gene is TRBV5-1, the J gene TRBJ2-2, with a weak D call TRBD1 (5 bases). The germline V gene has CDR1 SGHRS and CDR2 YFSETQ. V was trimmed by 0 bases and J by 4 bases, leaving 7 bases between them. The CDR3 length is 14 residues. CDR3 sequence: CASSLEGRTGELFF. CDR3 DNA: TGCGCCAGCAGCTTGGAGGGGCGCACCGGGGAGCTGTTTTTT.

The V and J genes are TRBV29-1 and TRBJ2-7; 12 bases map to TRBD2. V dropped 6 bases and J dropped 6; count of bases not matched to a gene: 12. Germline values: CDR1 SQVTM, CDR2 ANQGSEA. The length of the CDR3 is 15 residues. The CDR3 region has the DNA TGCAGCGTCTCCGGATGGGGACTAGCGGGCGGCGAGCAGTACTTC. Its translation: CSVSGWGLAGGEQYF.

The V call is TRBV18, the J call TRBJ1-3; D unclear. Germline values: CDR1 KGHSH, CDR2 LQKENI. Trimming shortened V by 3 bases and J by 0 bases, and 9 bases separated the two germline ends. This CDR3 region has 15 residues. The CDR3 DNA is TGTGCCAGCTCACCGGTATCGGACTCTGGAAACACCATATATTTT. It codes for CASSPVSDSGNTIYF.

This chain connects TRBV28 to TRBJ1-1; D uncertain. The CDR3 runs 15 residues. Trimming took off 2 bases at V and 1 base at J, with 11 bases between the two ends. In germline, CDR1 is MDHEN, CDR2 SYDVKM. The CDR3 sequence: CASSLGGLGNTEAFF. Here the CDR3 DNA reads TGTGCCAGCAGTTTAGGAGGGTTGGGGAACACTGAAGCTTTCTTT.

This clone was recorded only once. V gene TRBV7-2 combines with J gene TRBJ1-3; possible D gene TRBD1, 6 bases. This CDR3 contains 14 residues. The ends were cut back, 5 bases at V and 0 bases at J, with 8 bases in the middle. Per germline, CDR1 SGHTA and CDR2 FQGNSA. CDR3 amino acids: CASSAQGSGNTIYF. The DNA for the CDR3 is TGTGCCAGCAGCGCACAGGGCTCTGGAAACACCATATATTTT.

This chain links TRBV28 with TRBJ1-5, with a weak D call TRBD1 (6 bases). Trimming removed 8 bases at V and 7 bases at J, with 18 bases between. CDR3 length: 14 amino acids. Germline loops: CDR1 MDHEN, CDR2 SYDVKM. The CDR3 bases are TGTGCCAGCTTGAGGACAGCCCAGGGCCAGCCCCAGCATTTT. Its protein product is CASLRTAQGQPQHF.

This chain joins TRBV2 and TRBJ1-1; D might be TRBD1 (6 bases). V lost 7 bases to trimming and J lost 0 bases, with 12 bases between them. The CDR3 is 14 residues long. Germline CDR1 and CDR2: SNHLY and FYNNEI. The CDR3 region is CASKWDNLNTEAFF. The CDR3 DNA sequence: TGTGCCAGCAAATGGGACAACCTGAACACTGAAGCTTTCTTT.

This chain links TRBV5-4 with TRBJ2-7; D may be TRBD2 (6 bases). There are 12 residues in the CDR3. CDR1 is SGHNT and CDR2 is YYREEE in the germline V gene (reference sequence). Trimming took 4 bases from V and 9 from J, leaving 14 bases between them. The CDR3 region has the DNA TGTGCCAGCAGCCAGGGAGGTGGTGTGCAGTACTTC. Protein: CASSQGGGVQYF.